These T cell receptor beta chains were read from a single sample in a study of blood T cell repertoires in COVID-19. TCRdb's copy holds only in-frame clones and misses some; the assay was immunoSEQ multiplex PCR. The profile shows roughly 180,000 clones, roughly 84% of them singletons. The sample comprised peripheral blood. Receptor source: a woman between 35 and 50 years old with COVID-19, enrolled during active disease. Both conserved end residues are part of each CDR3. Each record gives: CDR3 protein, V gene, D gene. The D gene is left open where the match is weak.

CDR3: CASSQDGVGLANYGYTF
V: TRBV4-1
D: -

CDR3: CASSPRGSYNSPLHF
V: TRBV27
D: -

CDR3: CASSPTSQGAGGYTF
V: TRBV6-5
D: TRBD1

CDR3: CANTPTGKETQYF
V: TRBV19
D: -

CDR3: CASSYLTGQGLVAGGPLYNEQFF
V: TRBV28
D: TRBD2

CDR3: CASGELYSNQPQHF
V: TRBV2
D: -

CDR3: CASSVGQQASQTTQYF
V: TRBV9
D: -

CDR3: CASSQGTAQETQYF
V: TRBV4-1
D: TRBD1

CDR3: CASSSGSGLKNSPLHF
V: TRBV11-2
D: -

CDR3: CASRSVTASYEQYF
V: TRBV6-5
D: -

CDR3: CASSHDKYGYTF
V: TRBV19
D: -

CDR3: CASSQDPVEANYGYTF
V: TRBV4-1
D: -

CDR3: CASSLREQGEGYTF
V: TRBV5-1
D: TRBD1

CDR3: CASSYKRGGANTEAFF
V: TRBV6-5
D: -

CDR3: CASNPGLAGAEQYF
V: TRBV5-4
D: TRBD2

CDR3: CASSEERAANEKLFF
V: TRBV2
D: -

CDR3: CASTLAGGGTQYF
V: TRBV14
D: TRBD2

CDR3: CASSQLQGASNQPQHF
V: TRBV4-1
D: TRBD1

CDR3: CASSPSPGANVLTF
V: TRBV7-7
D: -

CDR3: CASSYPGDTEAFF
V: TRBV6-5
D: -

CDR3: CASSKHGTAGRQGEAFF
V: TRBV6-4
D: TRBD1

CDR3: CASSRTSDPYNEQFF
V: TRBV6-5
D: TRBD2

CDR3: CASSDAGERGYGYTF
V: TRBV5-4
D: -

CDR3: CASSVEPTNEKLFF
V: TRBV9
D: -

CDR3: CASSQEVQYNQPQHF
V: TRBV4-1
D: -

CDR3: CASTRGQPQHF
V: TRBV2
D: -

CDR3: CASSLGLPSYEQYF
V: TRBV5-6
D: -